This T cell receptor beta chain came from a study of blood T cell repertoires in COVID-19. Study in general: In each case, the material was cDNA or gDNA derived from T cells, B-cell-depleted T cells, or PBMCs.

Authors' processing steps: Estimation of nucleated cell counts relied on the amplification of reference gene primers. TCRdb keeps only in-frame clones here, not all; method: immunoSEQ multiplex PCR. D and trimming were read from the DNA, whereas the V and J calls and clone size are those reported in that table. The data hold 65,000 to 90,000 clones, with approximately 86% observed a single time. The CDR3 covers 14 residues. The V gene lost 4 bases and the J gene lost 4 bases, with 14 bases spanning the gap. Germline lookup yields CDR1 GTSNPN and CDR2 SVGIG (reference sequence). The origin of this receptor is a woman over 75 in a cohort sampled during active or convalescent COVID-19. The rearrangement links TRBV30 to TRBJ1-5; a weak D match, TRBD1 (6 bases). The sequenced material came from peripheral blood. CDR3: CAWKGPGVNQPQHF. In DNA, the CDR3 is TGTGCCTGGAAGGGCCCAGGGGTGAATCAGCCCCAGCATTTT.